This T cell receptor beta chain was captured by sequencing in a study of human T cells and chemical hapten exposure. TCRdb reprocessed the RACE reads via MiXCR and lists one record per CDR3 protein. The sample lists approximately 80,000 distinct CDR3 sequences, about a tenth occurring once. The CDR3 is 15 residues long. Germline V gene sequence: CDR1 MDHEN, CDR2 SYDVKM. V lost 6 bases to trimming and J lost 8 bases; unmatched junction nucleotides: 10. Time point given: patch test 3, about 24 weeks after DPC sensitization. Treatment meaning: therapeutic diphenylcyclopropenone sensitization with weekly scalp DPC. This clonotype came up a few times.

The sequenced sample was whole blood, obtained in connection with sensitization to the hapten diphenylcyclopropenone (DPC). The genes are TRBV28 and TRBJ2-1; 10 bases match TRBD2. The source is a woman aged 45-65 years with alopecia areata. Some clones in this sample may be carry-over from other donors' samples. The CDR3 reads CASSSTASGSDEQFF. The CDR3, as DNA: TGTGCCAGCAGCTCGACGGCTAGCGGGAGCGATGAGCAGTTCTTC.